This TCR beta chain was found in a study of T cells in Graves' hyperthyroidism and ophthalmopathy. Ophthalmopathy cases scored 3 or more on the Clinical Activity Score and 4 or more on NOSPECS grade, with duration below 3 months. PBMCs were derived from approximately 10 ml fresh peripheral blood. Amplified TCR beta CDR3 regions derived from RNA transcripts. First-round RT-PCR with HTBI primers amplified the TCR CDR3 region. Using its own MiXCR run on the multiplex PCR reads, TCRdb lists one record per CDR3 protein. The top ten clones hold around 15% of a sample with 360,000 or so distinct CDR3 sequences, around 18% of them seen once. Points from the study as a whole: Separation of ophthalmopathy from stable hyperthyroidism was achieved by a 13 V-J model. Also found in blood were most expanded thyroid clonotypes above 0.001.

This clonotype has at least ten counts. Antigen specificity is unknown. The sequencing sample was made of blood. The TCR originated in a woman in her thirties or forties with Graves' ophthalmopathy.

Here the CDR3 DNA reads TGTGCTACCACAGGGTATACCTCGGGCACTGAAGCTTTCTTT. This translates into CATTGYTSGTEAFF. The V call is TRBV12-5, the J call TRBJ1-1; D might be TRBD1 (6 bases). V was shortened by 10 bases and J by 4 bases, with 19 bases between the two germline ends. Germline values: CDR1 LGHNT, CDR2 FRNRAP. This CDR3 is built from 14 residues.